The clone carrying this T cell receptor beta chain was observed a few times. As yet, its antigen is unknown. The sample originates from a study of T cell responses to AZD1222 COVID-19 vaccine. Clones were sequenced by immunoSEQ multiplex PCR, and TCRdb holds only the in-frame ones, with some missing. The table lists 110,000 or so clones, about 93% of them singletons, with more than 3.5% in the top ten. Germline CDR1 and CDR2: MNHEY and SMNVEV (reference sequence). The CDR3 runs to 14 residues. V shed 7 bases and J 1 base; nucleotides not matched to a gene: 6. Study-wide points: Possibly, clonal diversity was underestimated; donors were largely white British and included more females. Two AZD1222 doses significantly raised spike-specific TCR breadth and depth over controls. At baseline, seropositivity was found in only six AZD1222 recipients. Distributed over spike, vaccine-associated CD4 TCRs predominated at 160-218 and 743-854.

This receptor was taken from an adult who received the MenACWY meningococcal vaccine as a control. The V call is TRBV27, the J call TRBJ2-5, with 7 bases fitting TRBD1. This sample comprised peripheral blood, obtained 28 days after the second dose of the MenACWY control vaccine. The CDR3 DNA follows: TGTGCCAGCAAAGGCGACAGGGCCCAAGAGACCCAGTACTTC. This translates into CASKGDRAQETQYF.